This T cell receptor (beta chain) was sequenced in a study of cytomegalovirus exposure and HLA in healthy donors. The PCR used 60 Vbeta and 13 Jbeta primers. The data were produced by immunoSEQ multiplex PCR, yet TCRdb's version contains in-frame clones alone and is incomplete. The table lists about 210,000 clones, about 88% of them singletons. Findings of the study overall: Fewer N-insertions (relative to the roughly 610-donor mean) were reportedly seen in an Asian-associated ancestry cluster in a later analysis.

On this clone itself: As yet, its antigen is unknown.

This clonotype was obtained from a woman under 40 in good health and CMV-seronegative. The sequenced sample consisted of PBMCs.

The CDR3 DNA sequence: TGCGCCAGCAGCTACCCCGGGAGTTACAATGAGCAGTTCTTC. Its translation: CASSYPGSYNEQFF. The chain joins TRBV4-1 to TRBJ2-1; TRBD2 is a possible D gene (6 bases). CDR3 length equals 14 residues. Per the germline V gene, CDR1 is MGHRA and CDR2 is YSYEKL. V was trimmed by 5 bases and J by 4 bases, leaving 12 bases between them.